The present T cell receptor beta chain was sequenced within a study of T cell responses to AZD1222 COVID-19 vaccine. The CDR3 consists of 16 residues. Per the germline V gene, CDR1 is SGHVS and CDR2 is FQNEAQ. J lost 1 base, V lost 5 bases, and 10 bases had no gene match. The study's findings and limits: Without day 14 samples, only post-peak T cell repertoires were studied.

The method was immunoSEQ multiplex PCR; TCRdb's version includes in-frame clones alone and lacks a portion of them. The table includes about 85,000 clones, 70% to 90% detected once. On this clone itself: The antigen is not known.

V is TRBV7-8 and J is TRBJ1-1, with 7 positions matching TRBD1. The sample consisted of peripheral blood, taken on day 0 of AZD1222 vaccination. The receptor was isolated from an adult in good health. In nucleotides, the CDR3 is TGTGCCAGCAGCCCACCGACAGGGAAGGCGAACACTGAAGCTTTCTTT. It is translated as CASSPPTGKANTEAFF.